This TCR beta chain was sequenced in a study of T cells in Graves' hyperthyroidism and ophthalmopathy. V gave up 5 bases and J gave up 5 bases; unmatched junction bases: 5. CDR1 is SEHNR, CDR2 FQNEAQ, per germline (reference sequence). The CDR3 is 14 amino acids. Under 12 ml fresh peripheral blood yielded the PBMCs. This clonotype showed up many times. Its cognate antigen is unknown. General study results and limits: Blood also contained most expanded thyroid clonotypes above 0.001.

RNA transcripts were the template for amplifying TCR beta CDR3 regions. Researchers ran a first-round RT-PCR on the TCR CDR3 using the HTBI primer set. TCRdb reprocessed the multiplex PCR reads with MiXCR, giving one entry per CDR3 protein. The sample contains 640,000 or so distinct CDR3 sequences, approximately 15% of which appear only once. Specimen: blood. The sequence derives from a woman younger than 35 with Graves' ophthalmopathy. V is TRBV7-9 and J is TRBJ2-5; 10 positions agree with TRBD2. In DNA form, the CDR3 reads TGTGCCAGCAGCCCCCCGGGACTAGCGGAGACCCAGTACTTC. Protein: CASSPPGLAETQYF.